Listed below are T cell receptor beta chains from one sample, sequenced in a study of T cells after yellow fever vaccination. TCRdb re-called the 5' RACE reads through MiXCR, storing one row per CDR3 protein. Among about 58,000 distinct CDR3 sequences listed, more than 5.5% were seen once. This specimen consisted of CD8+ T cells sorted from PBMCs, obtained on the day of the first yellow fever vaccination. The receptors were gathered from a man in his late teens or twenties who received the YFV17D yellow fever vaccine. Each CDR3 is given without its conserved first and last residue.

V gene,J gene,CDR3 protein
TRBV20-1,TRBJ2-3,SARGRGNTDTQY
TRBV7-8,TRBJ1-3,ASSLDPTSGNTIY
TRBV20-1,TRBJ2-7,SATESGYEQY
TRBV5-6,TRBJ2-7,ASSAGLPTYEQY
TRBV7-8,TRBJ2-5,ASSEGLEEETQY
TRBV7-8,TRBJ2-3,AISPSTGVFLAGTQY
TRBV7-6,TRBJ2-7,ASSFSGMGYEQY
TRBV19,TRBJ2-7,ASSIRDGYEQY
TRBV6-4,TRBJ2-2,ASSESGGATGELF
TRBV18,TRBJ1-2,ASSYQASGGSGYT
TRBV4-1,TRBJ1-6,ASSQVAGSNSPLH
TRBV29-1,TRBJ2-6,SVLLVEGSGANVLT
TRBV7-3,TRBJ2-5,ASSLTGSWAETQY
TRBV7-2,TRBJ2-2,ASSLVGPPNTGELF
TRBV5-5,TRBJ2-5,ASRRLAGEKETQY
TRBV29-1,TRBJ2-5,SVIWTFQETQY
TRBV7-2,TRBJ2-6,ASSLDRQALT
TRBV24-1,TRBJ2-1,ATSEDVASESYNEQF
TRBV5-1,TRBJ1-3,ASSRASGNTIY
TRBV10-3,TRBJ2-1,AISESAGGGWNEQF
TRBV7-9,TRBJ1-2,ASSLEQTEGGDGYT